This T cell receptor (beta chain) was recovered during a study of response to subunit inactivated influenza vaccine. Comment on this clonotype: Its antigen is undetermined.

MiXCR, applied by TCRdb to the RT-PCR reads, yields one record per CDR3 protein. The sample lists fewer than 650,000 distinct CDR3 sequences, roughly 13% seen once, with under 15% in the top ten. The CDR3 totals 15 residues. The study, taken as a whole, reports: Researchers suggested that each seasonal influenza vaccination recruits few new T cells.

The sequence derives from a man aged 45-65 years who received an inactivated influenza vaccine. The chain uses TRBV21-1 and TRBJ1-5; the DNA was not compared with TRBD1, the D call given in the table. TRBV21-1 counts as a pseudogene. Sequenced material: PBMCs from blood, taken 40 to 50 days after vaccination. The CDR3 loop is CASSKGGGGRQPQHF. CDR3 in DNA: TGTGCCAGCAGCAAAGGCGGGGGCGGGCGTCAGCCCCAGCATTTT.